Each of the 29 T cell receptor beta chains below was sequenced from the same sample in a study of blood T cell repertoires in COVID-19. Method: immunoSEQ multiplex PCR; TCRdb's copy keeps in-frame clones and lacks some. The profile shows about 360,000 clones, approximately 86% of them singletons. Sequencing used peripheral blood. Receptors were obtained from a human donor in a cohort sampled during active COVID-19.

CDR3 in DNA: TGCAGCGTTGTAAGGGAGGGGACCGAGCAGTACTTC. It yields the protein CSVVREGTEQYF. The chain recombines TRBV29-1 with TRBJ2-7; 7 bases agree with TRBD2. V trimming: 4 bases; J trimming: 6 bases; junction bases outside the gene matches: 6. The length of the CDR3 is 12 residues. Germline V gene data show CDR1 as SQVTM and CDR2 as ANQGSEA.

The chain joins TRBV29-1 to TRBJ1-2; D is ambiguous. Germline loops: CDR1 SQVTM, CDR2 ANQGSEA. V shed 3 bases and J shed 9 bases, with 17 bases lying between them. The CDR3 loop spans 13 amino acids. CDR3 amino acids: CSVDGGTSGSYTF. The CDR3 region has the DNA TGCAGCGTTGATGGTGGCACCTCGGGTAGCTACACCTTC. Supplemented by reference TRBV29-1 and TRBJ1-2, the full variable domain reads SAVISQKPSRDICQRGTSLTIQCQVDSQVTMMFWYRQQPGQSLTLIATANQGSEATYESGFVIDKFPISRPNLTFSTLTVSNMSPEDSSIYLCSVDGGTSGSYTFGSGTRLTVV.

This chain uses TRBV19 with TRBJ2-7, with 8 bases fitting TRBD2. Losses at the gene ends were 6 bases for V and 6 bases for J; bases not matched to a gene: 7. Germline CDR1 LNHDA, CDR2 SQIVND (reference sequence). The CDR3 contains 13 residues. The CDR3 loop is CASSPGLGGEQYF. In DNA, the CDR3 is TGTGCCAGTAGCCCGGGACTAGGTGGCGAGCAGTACTTC.

The V and J genes are TRBV5-1 and TRBJ2-3; TRBD2 agrees at 12 bases. Germline V gene lookup returns CDR1 SGHRS and CDR2 YFSETQ. The CDR3 runs to 15 residues. The V gene end was trimmed by 5 bases and the J gene end by 8 bases; junction bases not matched to a gene: 9. CDR3 amino acids: CASRPSGGAQVTQYF. The CDR3 coding sequence is TGCGCCAGCAGGCCTAGCGGGGGGGCTCAAGTTACGCAGTATTTT.

V gene TRBV28 combines with J gene TRBJ1-5; weak D call: TRBD1 (6 bases). Trimming removed 7 bases from V and 5 bases from J, with 15 bases in between. CDR1 and CDR2 from the germline V gene are MDHEN and SYDVKM. CDR3 length: 14 amino acids. This chain's CDR3 is CASNRVSGDQPQHF. DNA for the CDR3: TGTGCCAGCAACAGGGTGTCTGGGGATCAGCCCCAGCATTTT.

The CDR3 DNA is TGTGCCAGCACCCCGCGGGGGGAGGGTGAAAAACTGTTTTTT. This sequence encodes CASTPRGEGEKLFF. The chain employs TRBV9 and TRBJ1-4; perhaps TRBD1 as D (5 bases). This CDR3 comprises 14 residues. Per germline, CDR1 SGDLS and CDR2 YYNGEE. V lost 6 bases, J lost 7 bases, and 16 bases lay in between.

This CDR3 reads CAWSAVQRVGQPQHF. CDR3 DNA sequence: TGTGCCTGGAGTGCGGTTCAGCGGGTCGGGCAGCCCCAGCATTTT. The J gene is TRBJ1-5, the V gene TRBV30, with no clear D. V lost 1 base, J lost 7 bases, and 17 bases lay in between. This CDR3 has 15 residues. Germline V gene data show CDR1 as GTSNPN and CDR2 as SVGIG (reference sequence).

This clone appeared a few times. The V call is TRBV5-1, the J call TRBJ2-7; 9 bases fit TRBD2. The CDR3 covers 16 residues. Germline-derived CDR1 and CDR2 are SGHRS and YFSETQ. Trimming at V came to 0 bases and at J to 5 bases, leaving 9 bases not matched to a gene. The CDR3 loop reads CASSLEFAGGGHEQYF. CDR3 coding DNA: TGCGCCAGCAGCTTGGAATTCGCGGGAGGGGGACACGAGCAGTACTTC.

The chain couples TRBV2 to TRBJ2-1, with D perhaps matching TRBD2 (6 bases). The CDR3 has 14 amino acids. V was shortened by 8 bases and J by 5 bases, with 16 bases between the two germline ends. Germline V CDR1 and CDR2: SNHLY, FYNNEI. The chain's CDR3 is CASLRAGGDNEQFF. Written as DNA, the CDR3 is TGTGCCAGCCTTAGAGCAGGAGGGGACAATGAGCAGTTCTTC.

The gene calls are TRBV5-1 and TRBJ2-1; 11 bases are shared with TRBD2. The germline V gene has CDR1 SGHRS and CDR2 YFSETQ. The CDR3 is 16 amino acids. V shed 3 bases, J shed 4 bases, and the junction held 6 bases outside the gene matches. The CDR3 protein is CASSSLAGGRYNEQFF. CDR3 nucleotide sequence: TGCGCCAGCAGCTCCTTAGCGGGGGGGAGATACAATGAGCAGTTCTTC.

This chain joins TRBV4-2 and TRBJ1-6; TRBD1 aligns across 7 bases. This CDR3 has 19 amino acids. J gave up 7 bases and V 0 bases, and 15 bases lay outside the gene matches. The germline gives CDR1 LGHNA, CDR2 YNFKEQ. Here the CDR3 DNA reads TGTGCCAGCAGCCAAGATTGGGGTGGCCGGGACAGAGGAAATTCACCCCTCCACTTT. Amino acid sequence: CASSQDWGGRDRGNSPLHF.

This sequence joins TRBV7-2 and TRBJ2-1; 14 bases agree with TRBD2. Trimming at V came to 6 bases and at J to 0 bases, leaving 7 bases not matched to a gene. Germline CDR1 and CDR2: SGHTA and FQGNSA. The CDR3 is 18 amino acids. CDR3 coding DNA: TGTGCCAGCAGACCCGGACTAGCGGGGGGTAGCTCCTACAATGAGCAGTTCTTC. It encodes CASRPGLAGGSSYNEQFF.

The V gene is TRBV28, the J gene TRBJ2-3, with D perhaps matching TRBD1 (5 bases). This CDR3 is 14 amino acids long. Trimming shortened V by 6 bases and J by 5 bases, and 15 bases separated the two germline ends. Per germline, CDR1 MDHEN and CDR2 SYDVKM. The CDR3 sequence is CASRPAGSVDTQYF. CDR3 DNA sequence: TGTGCCAGCAGGCCAGCAGGGTCGGTAGATACGCAGTATTTT.

This chain links TRBV19 with TRBJ1-1; tentatively, D is TRBD1 (6 bases). The germline gives CDR1 LNHDA, CDR2 SQIVND (reference sequence). With 1 base removed from V and 6 bases from J, the gap between germline ends came to 15 bases. This CDR3 has 15 residues. CDR3 DNA sequence: TGTGCCAGTAGTATAGGTGACAGGTCGGTGGCTGAAGCTTTCTTT. This translates into CASSIGDRSVAEAFF.

The V gene is TRBV29-1, the J gene TRBJ2-6, with D perhaps matching TRBD2 (5 bases). The CDR3 covers 15 residues. Germline V gene data show CDR1 as SQVTM and CDR2 as ANQGSEA. V dropped 3 bases and J dropped 4 bases, with 13 bases sitting between them. The CDR3 DNA is TGCAGCGTTGAGAAGGGTACGGGGGGGGCCAACGTCCTGACTTTC. This codes for CSVEKGTGGANVLTF. The full variable domain, in which reference TRBV29-1 and TRBJ2-6 provide the parts outside the CDR3, is SAVISQKPSRDICQRGTSLTIQCQVDSQVTMMFWYRQQPGQSLTLIATANQGSEATYESGFVIDKFPISRPNLTFSTLTVSNMSPEDSSIYLCSVEKGTGGANVLTFGAGSRLTVL.

The rearrangement links TRBV29-1 to TRBJ2-7; 8 nucleotides line up with TRBD1. The trim removed 3 bases at V and 5 bases at J, leaving 0 bases unmatched. This CDR3 region has 11 residues. Germline-derived CDR1 and CDR2 are SQVTM and ANQGSEA. Here the CDR3 reads CSVDRGHEQYF. The CDR3 nucleotides are TGCAGCGTTGACAGGGGGCACGAGCAGTACTTC.

The chain recombines TRBV11-2 with TRBJ2-7; D unclear. Germline CDR1 SGHAT, CDR2 FQNNGV. CDR3 size: 15 residues. Trimming took 5 bases from V and 3 from J, leaving 17 bases between them. The CDR3 reads CASSRGPEHHYEQYF. Written as DNA, the CDR3 is TGTGCCAGCAGCCGAGGCCCTGAGCATCACTACGAGCAGTACTTC.

CDR3 in amino acids: CASSQGFGTEAFF. The CDR3 DNA is TGTGCCAGTAGTCAGGGGTTCGGCACTGAAGCTTTCTTT. This chain joins TRBV19 and TRBJ1-1, with D tentatively TRBD1 (6 bases). CDR1 and CDR2 (germline): LNHDA, SQIVND (reference sequence). The CDR3 is made up of 13 amino acids. The ends were cut back, 5 bases at V and 4 bases at J, with 11 bases in the middle.

This clone was observed a few times. The chain employs TRBV28 and TRBJ2-2, with D unresolved. This CDR3 has 12 amino acids. CDR1 and CDR2 from the germline V gene are MDHEN and SYDVKM. V lost 6 bases and J 4 bases, leaving 6 bases between the germline ends. In nucleotides, the CDR3 is TGTGCCAGCAGGCGATTCACCGGGGAGCTGTTTTTT. Amino acid sequence: CASRRFTGELFF. Supplemented by reference TRBV28 and TRBJ2-2, the full variable domain reads DVKVTQSSRYLVKRTGEKVFLECVQDMDHENMFWYRQDPGLGLRLIYFSYDVKMKEKGDIPEGYSVSREKKERFSLILESASTNQTSMYLCASRRFTGELFFGEGSRLTVL.

The rearrangement joins TRBV11-3 to TRBJ2-1, with a tentative D call TRBD2 (6 bases). CDR3 length: 15 residues. CDR1 and CDR2 from the germline V gene are SGHNT and YENEEA. The ends were cut back, 1 base at V and 1 base at J, with 8 bases in the middle. As DNA, the CDR3 is TGTGCCAGCAGCTTAGGCGGGGAGTCCTACAATGAGCAGTTCTTC. Protein: CASSLGGESYNEQFF.

The J gene is TRBJ2-3, the V gene TRBV5-1; 10 nucleotides align to TRBD2. V trimming: 2 bases; J trimming: 1 base; junction bases outside the gene matches: 13. Germline values: CDR1 SGHRS, CDR2 YFSETQ. The CDR3 extends over 19 amino acids. CDR3 in DNA: TGCGCCAGCAGCTTAAGGGCACCCGCGGGGACTAGCGGCACAGATACGCAGTATTTT. Translated: CASSLRAPAGTSGTDTQYF. Looking up the rest from reference TRBV5-1 and TRBJ2-3 gives the full variable domain: KAGVTQTPRYLIKTRGQQVTLSCSPISGHRSVSWYQQTPGQGLQFLFEYFSETQRNKGNFPGRFSGRQFSNSRSEMNVSTLELGDSALYLCASSLRAPAGTSGTDTQYFGPGTRLTVL.

The DNA of the CDR3 is TGCAGCGTTGTGGGGACAGGGGGCGGGGAGCAGTACTTC. Its translation is CSVVGTGGGEQYF. The chain recombines TRBV29-1 with TRBJ2-7; the match to TRBD1 covers 12 bases. Germline CDR1 reads SQVTM; CDR2 reads ANQGSEA. Trimming took 4 bases from V and 7 from J; bases not matched to a gene: 5. The length of the CDR3 is 13 residues.

Comment on this clone: The sample holds other DNA sequences that translate to the same CDR3. The rearrangement joins TRBV6-5 to TRBJ1-3, with a tentative D call TRBD1 (6 bases). Trimming left V 6 bases short and J 0 bases short, with 12 bases between. Germline V gene data show CDR1 as MNHEY and CDR2 as SVGAGI. The CDR3 spans 15 residues. The CDR3 protein is CASSRDRSSGNTIYF. For the CDR3, the DNA is TGTGCCAGCAGCCGCGACAGGTCCTCTGGAAACACCATATATTTT.

CDR3 nucleotide sequence: TGTGCCAGCAGAGAGACAGGGTTGCTCCACTTT. As protein: CASRETGLLHF. This chain joins TRBV2 and TRBJ1-6; 7 nucleotides align to TRBD1. The junction had 6 bases not matched to a gene; V was cut back by 6 bases and J by 16 bases. In germline, CDR1 is SNHLY, CDR2 FYNNEI. The CDR3 is 11 residues long.

This chain joins TRBV6-2 or TRBV6-3 and TRBJ2-7; D call uncertain. The length of the CDR3 is 13 residues. Germline V gene data show CDR1 as MNHEY and CDR2 as SVGEGT. Trimming took 2 bases from V and 3 from J, leaving 8 bases between them. The CDR3 nucleotides are TGTGCCAGCAGTTACCCGGAGTACTACGAGCAGTACTTC. Its protein is CASSYPEYYEQYF.

This clone showed up just once. The chain couples TRBV6-6 to TRBJ1-5; D is uncertain. The CDR3 has 15 residues. Germline lookup yields CDR1 MNHNY and CDR2 SVGAGI (reference sequence). The V and J ends lost 4 bases and 5 bases respectively, with 15 bases between them. The CDR3 loop reads CASSFSDAGYQPQHF. The CDR3, as DNA: TGTGCCAGCAGTTTTAGCGACGCGGGGTATCAGCCCCAGCATTTT.

The rearrangement links TRBV3-1 (or the pseudogene TRBV3-2) to TRBJ1-1; TRBD1 matches at 8 bases. In germline, CDR1 is LGHDT, CDR2 YNNKEL (reference sequence). V lost 4 bases to trimming and J lost 2 bases; unmatched junction nucleotides: 9. The CDR3 covers 16 residues. The CDR3 loop reads CASSLGQGKGNTEAFF. The CDR3 coding sequence is TGTGCCAGCAGCCTCGGACAGGGAAAAGGAAACACTGAAGCTTTCTTT.

V is TRBV7-2 and J is TRBJ1-1, with unresolved D. Germline V lookup: CDR1 SGHTA, CDR2 FQGNSA. The CDR3 is 14 amino acids. Trimming left V 5 bases short and J 0 bases short, with 10 bases between. CDR3 DNA sequence: TGTGCCAGCAGCCCCCACAACATGAACACTGAAGCTTTCTTT. Translating it yields CASSPHNMNTEAFF.

The chain uses TRBV28 and TRBJ2-7, with D perhaps matching TRBD2 (5 bases). Germline-derived CDR1 and CDR2 are MDHEN and SYDVKM. The V gene lost 8 bases and the J gene lost 0 bases, with 11 bases spanning the gap. The CDR3 has 13 amino acids. The CDR3 sequence: CASVSELSYEQYF. CDR3 in DNA: TGTGCCAGCGTTAGCGAACTCTCCTACGAGCAGTACTTC.